This T cell receptor beta chain comes out of a study of cytomegalovirus exposure and HLA in healthy donors. Across the whole study: As an earlier analysis found, around 190 million T cells yielded about 120 million unique TCR beta sequences.

The germline V gene encodes CDR1 LNHDA and CDR2 SQIVND (reference sequence). Losses at the gene ends were 6 bases for V and 4 bases for J; bases not matched to a gene: 0. This CDR3 contains 13 residues. Findings of the study overall: Sequencing depth across donors, presence/absence analyses assumed, was roughly uniform. Other equally common chains were less clonally expanded than HLA-associated TCR beta chains, a later analysis showed. In an earlier analysis, in approximately 570 donors, most V segments appeared productive either ~87% or ~30% of the time.

This clone appeared once. Antigen specificity is unknown. Additional DNA sequences in this sample encode the identical CDR3. The primer mix had 60 Vbeta and 13 Jbeta primers. The assay was immunoSEQ multiplex PCR, and TCRdb's table has in-frame clones only and misses some. The sample holds about 160,000 clones, more than 80% seen once. Sample: PBMCs. The chain recombines TRBV19 with TRBJ2-2; 9 bases agree with TRBD1. This TCR derives from a male donor in good health and CMV-seronegative. Written as DNA, the CDR3 is TGTGCCAGTAGGGACAGGGGCACCGGGGAGCTGTTTTTT. Translation: CASRDRGTGELFF.